The source of this TCR beta chain is a study of blood T cell repertoires in COVID-19. Remarks on this clone: Within the sample, other DNA sequences also encode this same CDR3.

Sequencing was performed with immunoSEQ multiplex PCR; in TCRdb, only in-frame clones are kept and a portion is missing. Altogether over 200,000 clones are present, roughly 79% being singletons, with the ten largest covering approximately 16%. Sequencing was performed on PBMCs or T cells enriched from blood (not recorded which). The clonotype was recovered from a man in his forties who had recovered from COVID-19.

CDR3 protein: CASSLGGQGNEKLFF. The CDR3, as DNA: TGTGCCAGCAGCTTGGGAGGACAGGGGAATGAAAAACTGTTTTTT. This sequence joins TRBV5-4 and TRBJ1-4, with 9 nucleotides matching TRBD1. V lost 0 bases, J lost 5 bases, and 2 bases stayed unmatched. Looked up from germline, CDR1 is SGHNT and CDR2 is YYREEE (reference sequence). The length of the CDR3 is 15 residues. Combining the CDR3 with reference TRBV5-4 and TRBJ1-4 gives the whole variable domain ETGVTQSPTHLIKTRGQQVTLRCSSQSGHNTVSWYQQALGQGPQFIFQYYREEENGRGNFPPRFSGLQFPNYSSELNVNALELDDSALYLCASSLGGQGNEKLFFGSGTQLSVL.